This T cell receptor (beta chain) was identified in a study of blood T cell repertoires in COVID-19. About the research overall: Samples taken during acute and convalescent COVID-19 were collected in the United States, Italy and Spain.

Profiled with immunoSEQ multiplex PCR; TCRdb holds only in-frame clones, not every one. The table records some 300,000 clones, around 91% of them present only once. Participant-reported clinical history was the basis for cohort assignment. The TCR comes from a young woman with acute COVID-19. Material for sequencing was PBMCs or T cells enriched from blood (not recorded which).

The CDR3, as DNA: TGTGCCAGTAGTAGCCCCCTCAGGGGGCGCAGCGACGAGCAGTACTTC. Its protein product is CASSSPLRGRSDEQYF. The rearrangement uses TRBV19 and TRBJ2-7; 8 bases are shared with TRBD1. Trimming removed 4 bases from V and 5 bases from J; junction bases left unmatched: 13. Germline-derived CDR1 and CDR2 are LNHDA and SQIVND (reference sequence). CDR3 size: 16 residues.